Below, one T cell receptor (beta chain) is given with its context. The record originates from a study of blood T cell repertoires in COVID-19. Data came from immunoSEQ multiplex PCR; TCRdb stores just in-frame clones and leaves some out. The table lists 380,000 or so clones, 80% to 90% of them singletons, with about 7.6% in the top ten. Germline CDR1 and CDR2: LNHDA and SQIVND (reference sequence). V shed 5 bases, J shed 5 bases, and the junction held 5 bases outside the gene matches. This CDR3 spans 13 amino acids. This TCR was sampled from a woman in her sixties or seventies with COVID-19, enrolled during active disease. Specimen: peripheral blood. V usage is TRBV19 and J usage is TRBJ1-2; 7 nucleotides match TRBD1. CDR3 sequence: CASSSGQKYGYTF. CDR3 nucleotide sequence: TGTGCCAGTAGTTCGGGACAGAAGTATGGCTACACCTTC.